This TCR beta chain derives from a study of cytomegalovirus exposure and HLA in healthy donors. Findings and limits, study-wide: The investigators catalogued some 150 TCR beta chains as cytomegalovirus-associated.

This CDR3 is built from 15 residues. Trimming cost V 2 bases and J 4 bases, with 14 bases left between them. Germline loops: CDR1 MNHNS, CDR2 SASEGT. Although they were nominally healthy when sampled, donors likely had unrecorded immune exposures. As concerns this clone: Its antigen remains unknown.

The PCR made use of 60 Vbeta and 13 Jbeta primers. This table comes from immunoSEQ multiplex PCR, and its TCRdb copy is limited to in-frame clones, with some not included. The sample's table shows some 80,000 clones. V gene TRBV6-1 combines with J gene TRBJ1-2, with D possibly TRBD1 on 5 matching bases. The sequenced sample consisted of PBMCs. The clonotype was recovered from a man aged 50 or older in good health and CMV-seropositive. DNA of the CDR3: TGTGCCAGCAGTGAAAAAGGGGTGTTATTCTATGGCTACACCTTC. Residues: CASSEKGVLFYGYTF.